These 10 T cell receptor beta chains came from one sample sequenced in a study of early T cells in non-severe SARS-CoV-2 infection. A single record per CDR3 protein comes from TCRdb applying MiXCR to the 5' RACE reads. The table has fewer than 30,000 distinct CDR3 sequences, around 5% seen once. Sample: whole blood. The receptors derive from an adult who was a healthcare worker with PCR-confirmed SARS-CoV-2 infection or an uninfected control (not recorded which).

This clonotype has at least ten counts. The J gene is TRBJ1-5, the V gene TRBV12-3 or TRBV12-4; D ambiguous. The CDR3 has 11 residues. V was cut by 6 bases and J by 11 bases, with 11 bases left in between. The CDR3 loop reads CASSYDKAQHF. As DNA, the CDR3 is TGTGCCAGCAGCTACGACAAAGCCCAGCATTTT.

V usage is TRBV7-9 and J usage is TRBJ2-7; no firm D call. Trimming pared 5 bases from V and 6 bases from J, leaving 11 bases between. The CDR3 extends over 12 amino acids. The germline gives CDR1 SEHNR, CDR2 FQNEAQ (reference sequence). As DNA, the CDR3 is TGTGCCAGCAGCCACTTAGGACGCGAGCAGTACTTC. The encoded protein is CASSHLGREQYF.

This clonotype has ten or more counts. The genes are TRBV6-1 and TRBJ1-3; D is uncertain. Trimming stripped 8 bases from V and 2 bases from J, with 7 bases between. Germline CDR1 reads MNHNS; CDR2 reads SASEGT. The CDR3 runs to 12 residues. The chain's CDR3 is CASFRTGNTIYF. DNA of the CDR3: TGTGCCAGCTTCCGCACTGGAAACACCATATATTTT.

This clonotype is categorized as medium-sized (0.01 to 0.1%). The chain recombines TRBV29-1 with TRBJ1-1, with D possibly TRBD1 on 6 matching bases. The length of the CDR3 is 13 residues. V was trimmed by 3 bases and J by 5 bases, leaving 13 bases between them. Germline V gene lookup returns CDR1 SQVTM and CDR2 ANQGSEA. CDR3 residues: CSVDGGAGTEAFF. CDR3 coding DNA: TGCAGCGTTGATGGGGGGGCTGGTACTGAAGCTTTCTTT.

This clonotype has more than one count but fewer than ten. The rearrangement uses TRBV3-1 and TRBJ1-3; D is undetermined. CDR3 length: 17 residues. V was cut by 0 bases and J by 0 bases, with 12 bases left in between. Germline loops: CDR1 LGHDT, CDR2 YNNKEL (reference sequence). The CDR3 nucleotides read TGTGCCAGCAGCCAAGATCTTGGACGCATCTCTGGAAACACCATATATTTT. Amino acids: CASSQDLGRISGNTIYF.

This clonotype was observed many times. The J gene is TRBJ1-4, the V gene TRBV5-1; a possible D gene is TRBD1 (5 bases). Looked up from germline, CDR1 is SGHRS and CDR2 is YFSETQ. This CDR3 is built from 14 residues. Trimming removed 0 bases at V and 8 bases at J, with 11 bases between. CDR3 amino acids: CASSLGQGGEKLFF. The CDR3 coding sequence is TGCGCCAGCAGCTTGGGTCAGGGTGGCGAAAAACTGTTTTTT.

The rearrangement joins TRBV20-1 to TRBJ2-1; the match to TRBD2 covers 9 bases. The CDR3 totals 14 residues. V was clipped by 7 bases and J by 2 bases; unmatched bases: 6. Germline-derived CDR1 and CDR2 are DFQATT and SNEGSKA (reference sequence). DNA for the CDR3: TGCAGTGGTACGCTAGCGGGAACCTACAATGAGCAGTTCTTC. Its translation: CSGTLAGTYNEQFF.

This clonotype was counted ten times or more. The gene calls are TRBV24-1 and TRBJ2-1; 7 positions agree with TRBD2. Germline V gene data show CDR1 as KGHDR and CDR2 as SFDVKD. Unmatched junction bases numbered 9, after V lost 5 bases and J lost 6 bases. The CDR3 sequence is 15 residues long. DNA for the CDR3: TGTGCCACCAGTGGGTACCCAGCGGGGAGCAATGAGCAGTTCTTC. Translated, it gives CATSGYPAGSNEQFF.

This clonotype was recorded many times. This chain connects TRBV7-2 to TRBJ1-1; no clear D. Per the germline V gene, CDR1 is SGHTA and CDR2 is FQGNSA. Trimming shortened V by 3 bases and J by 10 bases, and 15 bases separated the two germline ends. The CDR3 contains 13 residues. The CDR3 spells CASSFRPSGVAFF. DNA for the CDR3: TGTGCCAGCAGCTTCCGGCCCTCCGGCGTAGCTTTCTTT.

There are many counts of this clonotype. The CDR3 DNA follows: TGCAGCGTAAGAGCCGGGACCGCCACCTACAATGAGCAGTTCTTC. Translated: CSVRAGTATYNEQFF. V is TRBV29-1 and J is TRBJ2-1; D is perhaps TRBD1 or TRBD2 (5 bases each). V lost 6 bases and J 2 bases, leaving 17 bases between the germline ends. The length of the CDR3 is 15 residues. Germline values: CDR1 SQVTM, CDR2 ANQGSEA.